In this sample, the clone carrying this T cell receptor (beta chain) turned up a few times. Antigen unknown. The data were obtained in a study of T cells in localized non-small cell lung cancer. Findings and caveats of the study: Heterogeneity remains possible because sequencing was limited to only one tumor region. Adjacent uninvolved lung tissue had the highest T cell clonality, exceeding tumor. Turning up in adjacent lung were a median roughly 62 of the top 100 tumor clones.

The table came from immunoSEQ multiplex PCR; TCRdb's copy has only in-frame clones and leaves some out. Of around 130,000 clones listed, 70% to 90% are singletons. The germline V gene has CDR1 SNHLY and CDR2 FYNNEI. This CDR3 is 15 amino acids long. V was trimmed by 1 base and J by 1 base, leaving 11 bases between them. This sequence originates from a female donor over 55 with stage I lung adenocarcinoma. The chain employs TRBV2 and TRBJ2-7; D possibly corresponds to TRBD1 (6 bases). The sequencing here drew on peripheral blood, taken before any cancer treatment. DNA for the CDR3: TGTGCCAGCAGTGAAGGCCCAGGGGCTTCCTACGAGCAGTACTTC. Amino acid sequence: CASSEGPGASYEQYF.